What follows are 18 T cell receptor beta chains derived from one specimen sequenced in a study of response to subunit inactivated influenza vaccine. TCRdb passed the RT-PCR reads through MiXCR, listing each CDR3 protein once. The sample shows about 540,000 distinct CDR3 sequences, approximately 20% of them seen only once. These data were likewise used in another study, on T cells expressing NK-cell markers. From that study: Synthesis of TCR beta cDNA relied on 5'RACE template switching carrying UMIs.

The sequencing used CD4+ T cells sorted from PBMCs, collected 12 days after vaccination. All receptors derive from a man aged 50 to 59 who received an inactivated influenza vaccine.

This clonotype was picked up one time. The chain employs TRBV7-8 and TRBJ1-1; D gene uncertain. Germline V gives CDR1 SGHVS, CDR2 FQNEAQ. The CDR3 runs to 15 residues. V lost 4 bases and J 5 bases, leaving 17 bases between the germline ends. CDR3 residues: CASSSPGKGRTEAFF. In nucleotides, the CDR3 is TGTGCCAGCAGCTCCCCCGGGAAAGGGCGAACTGAAGCTTTCTTT.

The chain is built from TRBV20-1 and TRBJ2-3; 8 nucleotides align to TRBD2. Trimming cost V 6 bases and J 4 bases; bases outside gene matches: 6. The CDR3 covers 13 residues. Germline V gene data show CDR1 as DFQATT and CDR2 as SNEGSKA (reference sequence). Here the CDR3 reads CSAPGLVPDTQYF. The CDR3 region has the DNA TGCAGTGCCCCGGGACTAGTGCCAGATACGCAGTATTTT.

In its sample, this clonotype was seen a few times. J is TRBJ2-5 and V is TRBV28, with 8 bases that match TRBD1. In germline, CDR1 is MDHEN, CDR2 SYDVKM. The CDR3 is made up of 20 amino acids. The ends lost 4 bases at V and 1 base at J; junction bases unmatched: 20. CDR3 residues: CASSSESGTGPFSIQETQYF. The CDR3 bases are TGTGCCAGCAGTTCGGAATCCGGGACAGGTCCTTTTTCAATCCAAGAGACCCAGTACTTC.

This clonotype has a count of ten or more. The V gene is TRBV12-3 or TRBV12-4, the J gene TRBJ1-2; the D gene is possibly TRBD1 (5 bases). The ends were cut back, 6 bases at V and 0 bases at J, with 14 bases in the middle. The CDR3 is 15 amino acids. DNA for the CDR3: TGTGCCAGCAGGGCCGGGACGGCTACTAACTATGGCTACACCTTC. This encodes CASRAGTATNYGYTF.

The chain has TRBV6-7 and TRBJ1-6; 9 bases are a match to TRBD1. TRBV6-7 is an ORF, with its function uncertain. J lost 10 bases, V lost 8 bases, and 3 bases had no gene match. The CDR3 spans 12 residues. CDR3 DNA: TGTGCCAGCGGGACAGGGCCGTCACCCCTCCACTTT. Residues: CASGTGPSPLHF.

The V call is TRBV9, the J call TRBJ1-2; 9 bases are a match to TRBD1. Germline V gives CDR1 SGDLS, CDR2 YYNGEE. The CDR3 covers 17 residues. V lost 0 bases to trimming and J lost 8 bases; unmatched junction nucleotides: 14. CDR3 DNA sequence: TGTGCCAGCAGCGTAGTTGGACAGGGGCGACAATCCAAGGGCTACACCTTC. This sequence encodes CASSVVGQGRQSKGYTF.

The chain joins TRBV5-1 to TRBJ2-2; D is perhaps TRBD2 (7 bases). V shed 4 bases and J shed 6 bases, with 16 bases lying between them. CDR1 is SGHRS, CDR2 YFSETQ, per germline. The CDR3 covers 15 residues. The CDR3 sequence: CASSPIEGGAGELFF. The DNA of the CDR3 is TGCGCCAGCAGCCCCATCGAGGGGGGGGCCGGGGAGCTGTTTTTT.

The gene calls are TRBV12-5 and TRBJ2-2; D is ambiguous. The CDR3 runs to 13 residues. Germline V gene data show CDR1 as LGHNT and CDR2 as FRNRAP. V lost 5 bases and J lost 3, with 7 bases in between. CDR3 amino acids: CASGPGDTGELFF. CDR3 coding DNA: TGTGCTAGTGGTCCTGGTGACACCGGGGAGCTGTTTTTT.

This clonotype was seen ten or more times. The V and J genes are TRBV9 and TRBJ2-3; 14 bases match TRBD2. CDR1 SGDLS and CDR2 YYNGEE come from the germline V gene. This CDR3 spans 15 amino acids. Germline trimming cut 4 bases from V and 3 bases from J; bases unmatched to any gene: 1. Here the CDR3 DNA reads TGTGCCAGCAGCAGGACTAGCGGGAGGACAGATACGCAGTATTTT. Amino acids: CASSRTSGRTDTQYF.

The chain joins TRBV29-1 to TRBJ1-1; TRBD1 agrees at 7 bases. The CDR3 loop spans 17 amino acids. Germline V gene sequence: CDR1 SQVTM, CDR2 ANQGSEA. The J segment lost 0 bases and the V segment lost 7 bases, leaving 17 bases of the junction unmatched. The CDR3: CSAMLPEQGLLNTEAFF. Written as DNA, the CDR3 is TGCAGCGCTATGCTACCGGAACAGGGGCTACTGAACACTGAAGCTTTCTTT.

This clonotype showed up just a few times. The rearrangement joins TRBV18 to TRBJ2-7; 8 bases are shared with TRBD1. The V and J ends lost 6 bases and 4 bases, in that order; junction bases with no gene match: 8. The CDR3 is 14 amino acids. Germline V gives CDR1 KGHSH, CDR2 LQKENI. Here the CDR3 DNA reads TGTGCCAGCTCCCCGGGACAGGAGAATTACGAGCAGTACTTC. Translating it yields CASSPGQENYEQYF.

The CDR3 coding sequence is TGTGCCATCAGTGATTGGCTGGCGGGAGTCTACAATGAGCAGTTCTTC. This codes for CAISDWLAGVYNEQFF. The chain uses TRBV10-3 and TRBJ2-1; 7 positions agree with TRBD2. Germline V gene data show CDR1 as ENHRY and CDR2 as SYGVKD. This CDR3 is 16 amino acids long. V was pared by 3 bases and J by 3 bases, with 8 bases of the junction left unmatched.

V and J are TRBV3-1 and TRBJ1-2, with D unresolved. V was trimmed by 0 bases and J by 8 bases, leaving 10 bases between them. From germline, CDR1 is LGHDT and CDR2 YNNKEL (reference sequence). The CDR3 runs to 13 residues. The CDR3 bases are TGTGCCAGCAGCCAAGAAACTTCGAGGGGCTACACCTTC. It specifies CASSQETSRGYTF.

The table lists this clonotype with a few counts. V and J are TRBV5-1 and TRBJ2-7; D uncertain. V was clipped by 0 bases and J by 6 bases, with 10 bases between them. The CDR3 extends over 13 amino acids. CDR1 and CDR2 (germline): SGHRS, YFSETQ. The CDR3 here is CASSLDPEREQYF. The CDR3 nucleotides read TGCGCCAGCAGCTTGGACCCGGAACGCGAGCAGTACTTC.

The genes are TRBV19 and TRBJ1-1; 8 nucleotides match TRBD1. In germline, CDR1 is LNHDA, CDR2 SQIVND (reference sequence). The CDR3 has 14 amino acids. V lost 3 bases, J lost 2 bases, and 2 bases stayed unmatched. The DNA for the CDR3 is TGTGCCAGTAGTATGACAGGGGCCAACACTGAAGCTTTCTTT. Translated: CASSMTGANTEAFF.

This clonotype was recorded a few times. This sequence joins TRBV20-1 and TRBJ2-2; 7 bases agree with TRBD1. This CDR3 has 16 amino acids. The V segment lost 3 bases and the J segment 2 bases; nucleotides outside the gene matches: 9. Germline-derived CDR1 and CDR2 are DFQATT and SNEGSKA (reference sequence). CDR3 DNA: TGCAGTGCTAGTAGGGGACAGAGGATTAACACCGGGGAGCTGTTTTTT. Its protein product is CSASRGQRINTGELFF.

The CDR3, as DNA: TGCAGTGCTGGTGTTGGGGGAGCGGGAGAGACCCAGTACTTC. Translating it yields CSAGVGGAGETQYF. This rearrangement joins TRBV20-1 to TRBJ2-5; D might be TRBD2 (6 bases). The ends were cut back, 5 bases at V and 4 bases at J, with 17 bases in the middle. Looked up from germline, CDR1 is DFQATT and CDR2 is SNEGSKA (reference sequence). There are 14 residues in the CDR3.

The rearrangement uses TRBV20-1 and TRBJ1-2, with a weak D call TRBD1 (5 bases). Between the trimmed V and J ends, which lost 0 bases and 7 bases, there was a span of 12 bases. This CDR3 contains 13 residues. From germline, CDR1 is DFQATT and CDR2 SNEGSKA (reference sequence). The CDR3 region has the DNA TGCAGTGCTAGAGATCTAGGGACTTCTGGCTACACCTTC. This encodes CSARDLGTSGYTF.